The T cell receptor beta chain under discussion was sequenced for a study of blood T cell repertoires in COVID-19. Libraries were prepared by immunoSEQ multiplex PCR; TCRdb keeps only in-frame clonotypes and omits some of them. The table lists fewer than 300,000 clones, approximately 90% of them singletons. The study assigned cohorts using participant-reported clinical history. This clone was found a few times. J lost 3 bases, V lost 0 bases, and 6 bases had no gene match. Germline V gene lookup returns CDR1 WSHSY and CDR2 SAAADI. The CDR3 has 17 amino acids. Material for sequencing was PBMCs or T cells enriched from blood (not recorded which). This chain connects TRBV10-2 to TRBJ2-7, with 12 bases aligning to TRBD1. This TCR was recovered from a man aged 18 to 35 who had recovered from COVID-19. Here the CDR3 DNA reads TGCGCCAGCAGTGAGTCAATCGGGACAGGGGGCATCTACGAGCAGTACTTC. Its translation is CASSESIGTGGIYEQYF.